This TCR beta chain was documented in a study of blood T cell repertoires in COVID-19. The authors' processing: How many nucleated cells were present was estimated from reference gene primer amplification. The data were produced by immunoSEQ multiplex PCR, yet TCRdb's version contains in-frame clones alone and is incomplete. V, J and clone size reflect that table, while D and trimming were determined from the DNA. The sample records about 210,000 clones, 70% to 85% being singletons. From germline, CDR1 is SGHNT and CDR2 YYREEE (reference sequence). The CDR3 totals 15 residues. Trimming shortened V by 5 bases and J by 6 bases, and 21 bases separated the two germline ends.

This receptor was taken from a man aged 50 to 59 with active or convalescent COVID-19. The sample comprised peripheral blood. V and J are TRBV5-4 and TRBJ2-7; D gene ambiguous. The CDR3 is CASRPDTSSYLEQYF. The DNA of the CDR3 is TGTGCCAGCAGGCCCGACACCAGCTCTTATCTCGAGCAGTACTTC. The full variable domain, in which reference TRBV5-4 and TRBJ2-7 provide the parts outside the CDR3, is ETGVTQSPTHLIKTRGQQVTLRCSSQSGHNTVSWYQQALGQGPQFIFQYYREEENGRGNFPPRFSGLQFPNYSSELNVNALELDDSALYLCASRPDTSSYLEQYFGPGTRLTVT.